This TCR beta chain was captured by sequencing in a study of neurological immune-mediated disorders (dated by TCRdb to about 2019). Regarding the study in general: Using UMI-based sequencing, the study compared peripheral blood TCR-beta repertoires from patients with HTLV-I-associated myelopathy (HAM/TSP), patients with multiple sclerosis, and healthy controls. The roughly 110 TCR-beta libraries covered PBMC samples along with longitudinal samples, technical triplicates, and paired sorted CD4+ and CD8+ T-cell subsets. The cohort was made up of 68 subjects, consisting of about 15 HAM/TSP patients, roughly 35 multiple sclerosis patients and around 20 healthy controls.

Healthy controls were blood bank volunteers in Maryland, USA. Unsorted PBMC libraries were generated from 2 million PBMCs stored in RNAlater at -80 °C until RNA extraction. Peripheral blood was subjected to Ficoll-Hypaque density gradient centrifugation to isolate PBMCs, which were then cryopreserved in liquid nitrogen. To synthesize cDNA, template-switch 5'RACE was performed with a primer carrying a 10-nucleotide random unique molecular identifier so that each TCR transcript was tagged. Over 180 million TCR-beta sequences, covering 15-18 subjects, were produced in each sequencing run. The RNeasy kit was used to extract total RNA. The KAPA Real-time Library Amplification kit was used to amplify TCR-beta VDJ regions with primers targeting the TCR constant region and the 5'RACE anchor. A first PCR added sample indexes and Illumina adaptors, and a second PCR then raised library yield. The roughly 650 bp TCR product was size-selected on a 2% E-gel SizeSelection system after Ampure bead purification. Before pooling, libraries had their quality checked on a Bioanalyzer, their concentration measured with Qubit, and their quantity determined with the Kapa Library Quantification kit. An Illumina HiSeq 2500 sequenced the libraries paired-end 2 x 150 bp. To increase sequence diversity, about 25-31% phiX was spiked into each library pool. The original pipeline was this. The quality-filtered reads were processed with the UMI-based MiGEC pipeline, whose error correction step removed more than 85% of the raw TCR sequences. VDJ genes were aligned to IMGT germline references, and each clonotype was defined by a unique CDR3 amino acid sequence together with V-J genes. Clonal expansion, Shannon diversity and CDR3 relatedness (CalcPairwiseDistances, ClusterSamples) were evaluated with VDJtools, and phylogenetic trees were built with CLCbio workbench. Clones with at least 8 unique UMIs were defined as expanded, with this threshold being based on coefficient-of-variation modelling across technical triplicates. TCRdb reprocessing: public reads trimmed at Q25 with fastp, clones called with MiXCR, in-frame beta chains kept. Rows merge per CDR3 protein into single entries with the most common DNA and genes. The authors' filters were not applied to this entry. The sample yields 26,000 or so distinct CDR3 sequences; approximately 12% were counted once. The ten largest clones capture less than 9.5% of the sample.

Paper-wide results and their limitations: TCR clonal expansion was highest in HAM/TSP patients and lowest in MS patients, with MS patients falling below even healthy controls. Across subjects, expanded clones never shared an identical CDR3 amino acid sequence, which suggests that the TCR-beta repertoires in every group were private.

Trimming takes 4 bases off V and 7 bases off J; junction bases not matched to a gene: 9. Sequences MNHEY (CDR1) and SVGAGI (CDR2) are obtained from the germline V gene. Its CDR3 holds 15 amino acids, cysteine through phenylalanine. The read is trimmed to its CDR3 DNA, 45 bases read in frame from base 1. This clonotype has a count of ten or more. This receptor's antigen is unknown. Per-base qualities were not stored, and no clone one base away is much larger. This TCR was sampled from a man aged 60 to 69 in good health. Sample: PBMCs. The rearranged chain carries TRBV6-5 and TRBJ2-2; 7 central nucleotides agree with TRBD2. The DNA is TGTGCCAGCAGTTCTAGCGGAGGCCAGGGCGGGGAGCTGTTTTTT. Its protein is CASSSSGGQGGELFF.